The 7 T cell receptor beta chains below all came from one sample that was sequenced in a study of tumor-infiltrating lymphocytes in primary liver carcinoma. Extraction also yielded germline DNA, while blood RNA was obtained from unsorted whole blood. A primer in the constant region served to generate TCR beta cDNA from approximately 500 ng of total RNA. Three rounds of nested multiplex PCR with slightly modified ARM-PCR produced TCR beta libraries. Primers for the first two PCR rounds were TRBV1-TRBV30 forward primers and a C-beta reverse primer (approximately 10 cycles per round). In TCRdb, the multiplex PCR reads were re-called with MiXCR into one record per CDR3 protein. The sample yields approximately 320,000 distinct CDR3 sequences, around three fifths seen once. Sequenced: peripheral blood. Receptor source: a woman aged 25 to 39 with primary liver carcinoma and hepatitis B virus infection.

As regards this clonotype: This sequence may be a read error, since a much larger clone differs from it by one base. The chain has TRBV12-3 or TRBV12-4 and TRBJ2-3, with D perhaps TRBD2 (5 bases). The CDR3 is 15 residues long. CDR3 amino acids: CASSSGRPSTYTQYF. The CDR3 coding sequence is TGTGCCAGCAGTTCCGGCAGACCTAGCACATATACGCAGTATTTT.

There are a few counts of this clonotype. The genes are TRBV6-2 or TRBV6-3 and TRBJ1-5; 10 bases map to TRBD1. After removal of 6 bases from V and 7 bases from J, the junction contained 12 bases not matched to a gene. CDR1 MNHEY and CDR2 SVGEGT come from the germline V gene. This CDR3 is built from 16 residues. The CDR3 region has the DNA TGTGCCAGCAGAAAAGACAGGGGGCTAAGTTGGCAGCCCCAGCATTTT. Translation gives CASRKDRGLSWQPQHF.

V usage is TRBV5-1 and J usage is TRBJ2-3, with 14 bases identical to TRBD2. The CDR3 sequence is 19 residues long. V dropped 3 bases and J dropped 3; count of bases not matched to a gene: 12. CDR1 is SGHRS and CDR2 is YFSETQ in the germline V gene. The CDR3 nucleotides are TGCGCCAGCAGCTACGGGACTAGCGGGGGCGGACGTTCTACAGATACGCAGTATTTT. Translating gives CASSYGTSGGGRSTDTQYF.

The gene calls are TRBV6-2 or TRBV6-3 and TRBJ2-3; D gene ambiguous. V lost 10 bases and J 4 bases, leaving 9 bases between the germline ends. Germline V gene data show CDR1 as MNHEY and CDR2 as SVGEGT. This CDR3 has 11 amino acids. In DNA form, the CDR3 reads TGTGCCACAGGACGGGCAGATACGCAGTATTTT. Its translation: CATGRADTQYF.

With respect to this clonotype: At one of its ends the junction is not consistent with the germline gene, which may arise from a read error. V gene TRBV4-1 combines with J gene TRBJ2-3, with TRBD1 as a possible D gene (6 bases). The CDR3 sequence is 13 residues long. Germline V lookup: CDR1 MGHRA, CDR2 YSYEKL. Here the CDR3 DNA reads TGCGCCGGCAGCCAGGGACACACAGATACACAGTATTTT. Translating it yields CAGSQGHTDTQYF.

About this clonotype: As the CDR3 is not closed by the conserved phenylalanine or tryptophan, this likely results from a read error. It is unclear where the CDR3 begins or ends on the DNA, so no DNA is shown, and the CDR3 is as TCRdb lists it. The CDR3 spells CTSSRRDSSYNEHFI. The gene calls are TRBV6-5 and TRBJ2-1; the table gives TRBD2 as D, unverified against the DNA. CDR1 MNHEY and CDR2 SVGAGI come from the germline V gene. The CDR3 region is 15 residues in length, termini included.

CDR3 loop: CASGDGVGAHNEQFF. DNA for the CDR3: TGTGCCAGTGGAGATGGAGTGGGAGCCCACAATGAGCAGTTCTTC. The V call is TRBV6-2 or TRBV6-3, the J call TRBJ2-1; possible D gene TRBD2, 5 bases. V lost 9 bases and J 5 bases, leaving 20 bases between the germline ends. In germline, CDR1 is MNHEY, CDR2 SVGEGT. The CDR3 extends over 15 amino acids.